Each of the 10 T cell receptor beta chains below was sequenced from the same sample in a study of cytomegalovirus exposure and HLA in healthy donors. Use of 60 Vbeta and 13 Jbeta primers characterized the PCR. TCRdb's table, derived via immunoSEQ multiplex PCR, lists solely in-frame clones and lacks some. Found here are around 280,000 clones, about 90% of them singletons; the top ten hold less than 2.5%. Sequences were obtained from PBMCs. The receptors here all came from a woman aged 18-30 years in good health and CMV-seronegative.

V gene TRBV30 combines with J gene TRBJ2-5; TRBD2 aligns across 9 bases. The DNA end is more similar to TRBJ2-7, so the J call may be wrong. The CDR3 extends over 15 amino acids. Germline CDR1 GTSNPN, CDR2 SVGIG (reference sequence). CDR3 sequence: CAWRATRGGIYEQYF. In nucleotides, the CDR3 is TGTGCCTGGCGCGCCACGCGGGGGGGGATCTACGAGCAGTACTTC.

CDR3 bases: TGTGCCAGCGGCGGGACAGGGGGGTATTCACCCCTCCACTTT. Translated, it gives CASGGTGGYSPLHF. This chain joins TRBV2 and TRBJ1-6, with 11 bases that match TRBD1. CDR1 and CDR2 (germline): SNHLY, FYNNEI. Trimming removed 8 bases from V and 8 bases from J; junction bases left unmatched: 5. CDR3 length equals 14 residues.

The V and J genes are TRBV11-2 and TRBJ2-1; TRBD2 might be the D (6 bases). The CDR3 spans 15 residues. Germline V gene data show CDR1 as SGHAT and CDR2 as FQNNGV. Trimming left V 0 bases short and J 9 bases short, with 15 bases between. This CDR3 reads CASSLDFMAGGEQFF. As DNA, the CDR3 is TGTGCCAGCAGCTTAGATTTCATGGCCGGGGGTGAGCAGTTCTTC.

The chain employs TRBV6-6 and TRBJ2-1, with D unresolved. The CDR3 extends over 15 amino acids. The germline V gene has CDR1 MNHNY and CDR2 SVGAGI (reference sequence). V was cut by 2 bases and J by 0 bases, with 8 bases left in between. CDR3 DNA sequence: TGTGCCAGCAGTTACGTCCTGAGCTCCTACAATGAGCAGTTCTTC. Its protein product is CASSYVLSSYNEQFF.

V usage is TRBV10-1 and J usage is TRBJ2-5; 10 bases agree with TRBD2. J lost 2 bases, V lost 2 bases, and 5 bases had no gene match. This CDR3 spans 16 amino acids. The germline CDR1 and CDR2 sequences are WNHNN and SYGVQD (reference sequence). CDR3 nucleotides: TGCGCCAGCAGTGAGAGGGTAGCGGGGGGTCAAGAGACCCAGTACTTC. It codes for CASSERVAGGQETQYF.

The V call is TRBV6-6, the J call TRBJ1-1; the match to TRBD1 covers 12 bases. The trim removed 8 bases at V and 3 bases at J, leaving 1 base unmatched. This CDR3 spans 13 amino acids. Germline V gene data show CDR1 as MNHNY and CDR2 as SVGAGI (reference sequence). This CDR3 reads CASGDRGHTEAFF. The CDR3 DNA reads TGTGCCAGCGGGGACAGGGGGCACACTGAAGCTTTCTTT.

J is TRBJ1-5 and V is TRBV10-3; the match to TRBD1 covers 7 bases. This CDR3 has 15 residues. The V and J ends lost 10 bases and 4 bases, in that order; junction bases with no gene match: 13. CDR1 ENHRY and CDR2 SYGVKD come from the germline V gene. The CDR3 protein is CATALSEQGNQPQHF. CDR3 sequence (DNA): TGTGCCACCGCCCTGTCTGAACAGGGGAATCAGCCCCAGCATTTT.

The rearrangement links TRBV27 to TRBJ2-6; D gene ambiguous. The germline gives CDR1 MNHEY, CDR2 SMNVEV (reference sequence). The CDR3 sequence is 14 residues long. V was clipped by 5 bases and J by 0 bases, with 5 bases between them. The CDR3 reads CASSPYSGANVLTF. The CDR3 bases are TGTGCCAGCAGTCCCTACTCTGGGGCCAACGTCCTGACTTTC.

This chain connects TRBV13 to TRBJ1-3; 9 bases map to TRBD1. The V segment lost 5 bases and the J segment 0 bases; nucleotides outside the gene matches: 5. Germline V lookup: CDR1 PRHDT, CDR2 FYEKMQ (reference sequence). The CDR3 totals 16 residues. The CDR3 protein is CASSKGQGVSGNTIYF. The DNA for the CDR3 is TGTGCCAGCAGCAAGGGACAGGGTGTCTCTGGAAACACCATATATTTT.

The chain couples TRBV7-3 to TRBJ1-6; D not resolved. The CDR3 spans 15 residues. Deletions cut 4 bases from V and 4 bases from J, with 11 bases between. The V gene's germline CDR1 is SGHTA and CDR2 FQGTGA. The CDR3 DNA reads TGTGCCAGCAGCTACATCCGGGTGTATAATTCACCCCTCCACTTT. Translated, it gives CASSYIRVYNSPLHF.